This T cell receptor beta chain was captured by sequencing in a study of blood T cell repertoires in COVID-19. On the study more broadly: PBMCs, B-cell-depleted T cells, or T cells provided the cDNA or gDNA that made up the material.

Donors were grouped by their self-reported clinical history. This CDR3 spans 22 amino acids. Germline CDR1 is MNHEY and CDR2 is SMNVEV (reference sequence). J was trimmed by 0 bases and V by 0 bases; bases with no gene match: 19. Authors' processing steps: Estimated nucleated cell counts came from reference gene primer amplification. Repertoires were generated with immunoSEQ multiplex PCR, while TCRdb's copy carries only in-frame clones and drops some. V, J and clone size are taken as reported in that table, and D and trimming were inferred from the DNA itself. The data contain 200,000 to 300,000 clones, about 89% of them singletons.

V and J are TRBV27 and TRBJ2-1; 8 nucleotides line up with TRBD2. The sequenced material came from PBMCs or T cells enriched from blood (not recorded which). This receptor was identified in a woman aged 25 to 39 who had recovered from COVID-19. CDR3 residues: CASSLSGRGRIAGPSSYNEQFF. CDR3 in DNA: TGTGCCAGCAGTTTATCAGGTCGGGGGCGGATAGCGGGGCCAAGCTCCTACAATGAGCAGTTCTTC.